These 17 T cell receptor beta chains originate from one sample sequenced in a study of OX40 agonist ivuxolimab in advanced cancers. This table comes from immunoSEQ multiplex PCR, and its TCRdb copy is limited to in-frame clones, with some not included. The sample includes some 20,000 clones, approximately 87% of them seen just once. This specimen consisted of CD4+ or CD8+ T cells sorted from blood, obtained in a trial of the OX40 agonist ivuxolimab. These receptors originate from an adult with an advanced solid tumor such as melanoma, head and neck, liver or kidney cancer.

The chain has TRBV19 and TRBJ1-2; D is unresolved. V gave up 10 bases and J gave up 1 base, with 10 bases separating them. Germline CDR1 is LNHDA and CDR2 is SQIVND (reference sequence). The CDR3 is 12 amino acids. The CDR3 nucleotides read TGTGCCACCTCTGACGGTAACTATGGCTACACCTTC. This encodes CATSDGNYGYTF.

This chain uses TRBV19 with TRBJ1-1; D is ambiguous. The CDR3 extends over 13 amino acids. Trimming removed 6 bases from V and 4 bases from J, with 12 bases in between. Germline lookup yields CDR1 LNHDA and CDR2 SQIVND (reference sequence). CDR3 sequence reads: CASRVFSGTEAFF. As DNA, the CDR3 is TGTGCCAGTAGAGTCTTTTCGGGCACTGAAGCTTTCTTT.

The chain couples TRBV28 to TRBJ1-1, with D possibly matching TRBD1 (6 bases). Germline V CDR1 and CDR2: MDHEN, SYDVKM. The CDR3 sequence is 18 residues long. The V end was cut by 11 bases, the J end by 0 bases, with 28 bases between. CDR3 DNA: TGTGCCCCCGCCGCGGGGGCGAAATTGAATAGGATGAACACTGAAGCTTTCTTT. It codes for CAPAAGAKLNRMNTEAFF.

The CDR3: CASSDDSDEQYF. In DNA, the CDR3 is TGCGCCAGCAGCGACGACTCGGACGAGCAGTACTTC. The gene calls are TRBV5-1 and TRBJ2-7; D is ambiguous. V was cut by 4 bases and J by 5 bases, with 10 bases left in between. The CDR3 is 12 residues long. Germline CDR1 SGHRS, CDR2 YFSETQ.

The chain combines TRBV9 with TRBJ2-5; 11 positions agree with TRBD2. The CDR3 extends over 15 amino acids. With V trimmed by 2 bases and J by 5 bases, 5 bases remained unmatched. Germline V gene data show CDR1 as SGDLS and CDR2 as YYNGEE. The CDR3 DNA is TGTGCCAGCAGCGTTAGCGGGAGGGCCGCCGAGACCCAGTACTTC. Translation: CASSVSGRAAETQYF.

Turning to this clone: The sample has other DNA sequences that encode this CDR3 too. The rearrangement uses TRBV6-5 and TRBJ2-7; a possible D gene is TRBD1 (6 bases). Germline V gives CDR1 MNHEY, CDR2 SVGAGI. The CDR3 sequence is 14 residues long. The V end lost 2 bases, the J end lost 4 bases, and 12 bases lay between the germline ends. The CDR3 bases are TGTGCCAGCAGTTACGGACAGAGCTCTTACGAGCAGTACTTC. Encoded protein: CASSYGQSSYEQYF.

There are a few counts of this clone. The chain carries TRBV30 and TRBJ2-7; D assignment may be TRBD1 or TRBD2 (5 bases each). CDR1 and CDR2 (germline): GTSNPN, SVGIG (reference sequence). Trimming left V 0 bases short and J 0 bases short, with 15 bases between. This CDR3 comprises 16 residues. The CDR3 loop is CAWSVGSGPFSYEQYF. Here the CDR3 DNA reads TGTGCCTGGAGTGTAGGTTCGGGGCCATTCTCCTACGAGCAGTACTTC. Looking up the rest from reference TRBV30 and TRBJ2-7 gives the full variable domain: SQTIHQWPATLVQPVGSPLSLECTVEGTSNPNLYWYRQAAGRGLQLLFYSVGIGQISSEVPQNLSASRPQDRQFILSSKKLLLSDSGFYLCAWSVGSGPFSYEQYFGPGTRLTVT.

This chain links TRBV6-1 with TRBJ1-3; 9 bases agree with TRBD1. Germline loops: CDR1 MNHNS, CDR2 SASEGT. CDR3 length: 14 residues. V shed 7 bases, J shed 1 base, and the junction held 2 bases outside the gene matches. The CDR3 sequence is CASMDRGSGNTIYF. CDR3 sequence (DNA): TGTGCCAGCATGGACAGGGGTTCTGGAAACACCATATATTTT.

V is TRBV11-3 and J is TRBJ2-2, with D uncertain. The length of the CDR3 is 15 residues. V lost 1 base and J lost 0, with 6 bases in between. The germline gives CDR1 SGHNT, CDR2 YENEEA. DNA for the CDR3: TGTGCCAGCAGCTTAGGAGGAGCGAACACCGGGGAGCTGTTTTTT. This sequence encodes CASSLGGANTGELFF.

To note about this clone: An end of the junction does not agree with germline; a read error may underlie this. The rearrangement uses TRBV7-7 and TRBJ1-1; D not certain. The germline gives CDR1 SSHAT, CDR2 FNYEAQ (reference sequence). This CDR3 is built from 13 residues. CDR3: CASSLRVDTEAFF. DNA for the CDR3: TGTGCTAGCAGCTTAAGAGTGGACACTGAAGCTTTCTTT.

Here the CDR3 DNA reads TGTGCCAGCAGTTCCCCGGACAGGGGGCTCGAGACCCAGTACTTC. Translated: CASSSPDRGLETQYF. J is TRBJ2-5 and V is TRBV6-6; 11 positions match TRBD1. The V segment lost 4 bases and the J segment 5 bases; nucleotides outside the gene matches: 6. The CDR3 is 15 amino acids. Looked up from germline, CDR1 is MNHNY and CDR2 is SVGAGI (reference sequence).

This clone was observed once. The chain joins TRBV7-9 to TRBJ2-1; 11 bases are shared with TRBD1. The germline CDR1 and CDR2 sequences are SEHNR and FQNEAQ (reference sequence). Unmatched junction bases numbered 6, after V lost 6 bases and J lost 2 bases. The CDR3 runs 16 residues. The CDR3 is CASRQGQGVAYNEQFF. As DNA, the CDR3 is TGTGCCAGCAGGCAGGGACAGGGGGTCGCCTACAATGAGCAGTTCTTC. Complete variable domain (other parts from reference TRBV7-9 and TRBJ2-1): DTGVSQNPRHKITKRGQNVTFRCDPISEHNRLYWYRQTLGQGPEFLTYFQNEAQLEKSRLLSDRFSAERPKGSFSTLEIQRTEQGDSAMYLCASRQGQGVAYNEQFFGPGTRLTVL.

This chain joins TRBV6-6 and TRBJ2-7; D is uncertain. Trimming stripped 5 bases from V and 6 bases from J, with 11 bases between. This CDR3 has 12 amino acids. Germline-derived CDR1 and CDR2 are MNHNY and SVGAGI (reference sequence). Written as DNA, the CDR3 is TGTGCCAGCAGTCCCGGGTCCGGCGAGCAGTACTTC. Encoded protein: CASSPGSGEQYF.

The chain carries TRBV19 and TRBJ1-2; 8 bases are a match to TRBD1. Unmatched junction bases numbered 15, after V lost 5 bases and J lost 4 bases. In germline, CDR1 is LNHDA, CDR2 SQIVND (reference sequence). This CDR3 is 17 amino acids long. CDR3 in amino acids: CASSYRDRKTASYGYTF. CDR3 in DNA: TGTGCCAGTAGTTACCGGGACAGGAAAACCGCATCCTATGGCTACACCTTC.

This sequence joins TRBV27 and TRBJ1-1, with 9 bases matching TRBD1. Germline V gives CDR1 MNHEY, CDR2 SMNVEV (reference sequence). Trimming removed 2 bases from V and 1 base from J; junction bases left unmatched: 2. The CDR3 spans 15 residues. CDR3 bases: TGTGCCAGCAGTTTAGACAGGGGGACGAACACTGAAGCTTTCTTT. Amino acid sequence: CASSLDRGTNTEAFF.

This CDR3 reads CASSQASISGNTIYF. DNA for the CDR3: TGTGCCAGTAGCCAGGCTTCTATCTCTGGAAACACCATATATTTT. The chain recombines TRBV19 with TRBJ1-3; the D is unclear. The CDR3 length is 15 residues. Trimming took 6 bases from V and 0 from J, leaving 12 bases between them. CDR1 and CDR2 (germline): LNHDA, SQIVND (reference sequence).

The genes are TRBV30 and TRBJ2-3, with no clear D. The CDR3 spans 13 residues. V lost 3 bases, J lost 6 bases, and 13 bases lay in between. From germline, CDR1 is GTSNPN and CDR2 SVGIG (reference sequence). CDR3 nucleotides: TGTGCCTGGAGCATCGGGCGTGGGGATACGCAGTATTTT. It specifies CAWSIGRGDTQYF.